This T cell receptor (beta chain) is drawn from a study of shared clonotypes between healthy human individuals. The sample holds one count of this clone. CDR1 and CDR2 from the germline V gene are SQVTM and ANQGSEA. V trimming: 4 bases; J trimming: 5 bases; junction bases outside the gene matches: 16. The CDR3 length is 17 residues. Clones were read by immunoSEQ multiplex PCR, and TCRdb kept only the in-frame ones, dropping some. There are 550,000 to 700,000 clones in the sample; 55% to 85% occur only once, and more than 1.5% lies in the top ten. Sequenced sample: memory CD4+ T cells sorted from blood. This sample's subset: CD45RA-negative fraction. The chain is built from TRBV29-1 and TRBJ2-3; 9 bases map to TRBD2. The sequence derives from a woman under 40 in good health. The chain's CDR3 is CSVVYATSGGARDTQYF. Here the CDR3 DNA reads TGCAGCGTTGTTTACGCGACTAGCGGAGGGGCGCGAGATACGCAGTATTTT.